Reported below is one T cell receptor beta chain. The data derive from a study of cytomegalovirus exposure and HLA in healthy donors. CDR1 is SGHRS and CDR2 is YFSETQ in the germline V gene. V lost 0 bases, J lost 1 base, and 10 bases stayed unmatched. The CDR3 runs to 19 residues. Data came from immunoSEQ multiplex PCR; TCRdb stores just in-frame clones and leaves some out. The repertoire includes some 140,000 clones, around 80% of them detected once, and just under 30% sits in the top ten. Sequencing used PBMCs. The sequence derives from a man under 40 in good health and CMV-seropositive. The rearrangement links TRBV5-1 to TRBJ2-5, with 12 nucleotides matching TRBD2. The CDR3 region has the DNA TGCGCCAGCAGCTTGGGACTAGCGGGGGCGAGCCCTCGCCAAGAGACCCAGTACTTC. Protein product: CASSLGLAGASPRQETQYF.